This record concerns one T cell receptor beta chain sequence. Its antigen remains unidentified. CDR1 MDHEN and CDR2 SYDVKM come from the germline V gene. V was pared by 4 bases and J by 2 bases, with 5 bases of the junction left unmatched. CDR3 length: 14 amino acids. These data are taken from a study of CD8 T cells in Susac syndrome. Study-wide points: The CD4+ T cell repertoires from Susac syndrome exhibited no clonal expansion.

Random hexamers were used to reverse transcribe an amount of about 0.45 to 1 ug RNA. MiXCR, run by TCRdb on the immunoSEQ multiplex PCR reads, gives a single entry per CDR3 protein. The data contain tens of thousands of distinct CDR3 sequences, 93% of them seen just once; the ten biggest clones take up around 0.15%. Patients with Susac syndrome met diagnostic criteria defined recently for definite or probable disease. The clonotype was recovered from a human donor with Susac syndrome. Sequencing input: CD4+ T cells from PBMCs. The chain joins TRBV28 to TRBJ2-7; 7 nucleotides match TRBD2. CDR3 DNA: TGTGCCAGCAGTTCATCCGGGACTACCTACGAGCAGTACTTC. This codes for CASSSSGTTYEQYF.